Listed here are 2 T cell receptor beta chains from one sample, sequenced in a study of blood T cell repertoires in COVID-19. Generated by immunoSEQ multiplex PCR, the TCRdb table keeps only in-frame clones and is missing some. The table shows fewer than 200,000 clones, with approximately 83% occurring only once. The specimen was peripheral blood. These receptors were obtained from a man aged 50 to 60 with active or convalescent COVID-19.

The rearrangement joins TRBV30 to TRBJ2-1; TRBD1 is a possible D gene (5 bases). This CDR3 contains 14 residues. V was clipped by 0 bases and J by 10 bases, with 16 bases between them. CDR1 is GTSNPN, CDR2 SVGIG, per germline (reference sequence). For the CDR3, the DNA is TGTGCCTGGAGTGTAAGTGCGCTGAAGGGGGAGCAGTTCTTC. It encodes CAWSVSALKGEQFF.

The chain couples TRBV24-1 to TRBJ2-1, with TRBD2 matching over 11 bases. From germline, CDR1 is KGHDR and CDR2 SFDVKD. Losses at the gene ends were 0 bases for V and 3 bases for J; bases not matched to a gene: 0. This CDR3 region has 16 residues. CDR3 DNA: TGTGCCACCAGTGATTTGGGGACTAGCGGCTACAATGAGCAGTTCTTC. Encoded protein: CATSDLGTSGYNEQFF.